This TCR beta chain was captured by sequencing in a study of cytotoxic CD8 clonotypes in ibrutinib-treated CLL. Background on the study: Overall, around 25 responses were partial and 2 complete; following median around 68 months, roughly 14 patients stayed remitted and around twelve progressed. Productive templates per sample averaged roughly 260,000; productive rearrangements, approximately 96,000.

Measured with immunoSEQ multiplex PCR; TCRdb has only the in-frame clones, and not every one. Seen here are 100,000 to 150,000 clones, 70% to 90% observed once, and the top ten hold around 2.1%. Deletions cut 3 bases from V and 0 bases from J, with 11 bases between. CDR3 length equals 15 residues. Germline V CDR1 and CDR2: MGHDK, SYGVNS. The TCR comes from a human donor with chronic lymphocytic leukemia. The specimen was PBMCs, collected after 24 months of ibrutinib treatment. This rearrangement joins TRBV25-1 to TRBJ1-1; D might be TRBD1 (6 bases). CDR3 coding DNA: TGTGCCAGCAGTGAGGGGGGCAGGATGAACACTGAAGCTTTCTTT. Translated, it gives CASSEGGRMNTEAFF.